These 20 T cell receptor beta chains share one sample of origin, sequenced in a study of T-cell reconstitution after alpha-beta-depleted transplantation in children. For TCRbeta, the library was prepared with unique molecular identifiers. Using its own MiXCR run on the PCR reads, TCRdb lists one record per CDR3 protein. This table holds approximately 520,000 distinct CDR3 sequences, approximately 10% found once. Specimen: PBMCs, mostly from graft donor cells, collected 180 days after TCRalphabeta/CD19-depleted stem cell transplant. These receptors were taken from a female patient aged 2 to 10 who had a stem cell transplant for aplastic anemia, so the T cells may come from the graft donor.

This clonotype turned up a few times. V usage is TRBV20-1 and J usage is TRBJ1-2, with D perhaps TRBD1 (5 bases). CDR1 and CDR2 (germline): DFQATT, SNEGSKA (reference sequence). Trimming cost V 4 bases and J 6 bases, with 18 bases left between them. The CDR3 consists of 14 residues. CDR3 loop: CSANRDVSRHGYTF. DNA for the CDR3: TGCAGTGCTAACCGGGACGTATCACGCCATGGCTACACCTTC.

This clonotype has ten or more counts. This chain uses TRBV4-3 with TRBJ2-1; 11 positions match TRBD2. The CDR3 is made up of 15 amino acids. After removal of 3 bases from V and 4 bases from J, the junction contained 2 bases not matched to a gene. Germline values: CDR1 LGHNA, CDR2 YSLEER. For the CDR3, the DNA is TGCGCCAGCAGCCAGGGGACTAGCGGTTACAATGAGCAGTTCTTC. Translated, it gives CASSQGTSGYNEQFF.

This chain joins TRBV7-2 and TRBJ2-1; 14 bases agree with TRBD2. The CDR3 runs to 16 residues. The V gene's germline CDR1 is SGHTA and CDR2 FQGNSA. The J segment lost 8 bases and the V segment lost 2 bases, leaving 5 bases of the junction unmatched. The CDR3 protein is CASSLQGTSGSYEQFF. Written as DNA, the CDR3 is TGTGCCAGCAGCTTACAGGGGACTAGCGGGAGCTATGAGCAGTTCTTC.

The rearrangement joins TRBV9 to TRBJ2-7; TRBD1 might be the D (7 bases). V was cut by 4 bases and J by 5 bases, with 19 bases left in between. There are 15 residues in the CDR3. The germline CDR1 and CDR2 sequences are SGDLS and YYNGEE. CDR3 residues: CASSPGGPSGNEQYF. Here the CDR3 DNA reads TGTGCCAGCAGCCCAGGGGGGCCCTCTGGGAACGAGCAGTACTTC.

This clonotype was seen at least ten times. This rearrangement joins TRBV20-1 to TRBJ2-7, with 10 bases fitting TRBD2. Trimming at V came to 4 bases and at J to 0 bases, leaving 6 bases not matched to a gene. Germline V gene data show CDR1 as DFQATT and CDR2 as SNEGSKA (reference sequence). The CDR3 is made up of 15 amino acids. The CDR3 region is CSATPLAGSSYEQYV. The CDR3 DNA follows: TGCAGTGCTACCCCACTAGCGGGAAGCTCCTACGAGCAGTACGTC.

The chain links TRBV28 to TRBJ1-2, with 7 bases lining up with TRBD1. The length of the CDR3 is 16 residues. Germline V gene data show CDR1 as MDHEN and CDR2 as SYDVKM. V dropped 5 bases and J dropped 4; count of bases not matched to a gene: 13. The CDR3 loop is CASSTSFGTAIYGYTF. For the CDR3, the DNA is TGTGCCAGCAGTACTAGCTTTGGGACAGCGATCTATGGCTACACCTTC.

Only a few counts were recorded for this clonotype. J is TRBJ2-6 and V is TRBV20-1; no reliable D call. The CDR3 is 15 amino acids. V shed 0 bases and J shed 0 bases, with 6 bases lying between them. The germline CDR1 and CDR2 sequences are DFQATT and SNEGSKA (reference sequence). The CDR3 sequence is CSARDGGSGANVLTF. The CDR3, as DNA: TGCAGTGCTAGAGACGGCGGCTCTGGGGCCAACGTCCTGACTTTC.

This sequence joins TRBV21-1 and TRBJ2-7; TRBD2 was called by the table and not checked on the DNA. TRBV21-1 is marked as a pseudogene. The CDR3 sequence is 14 residues long. CDR3 in amino acids: CASSKNDMRDEQYF. The CDR3 DNA reads as TGTGCCAGCAGCAAAAATGATATGAGGGACGAGCAGTACTTC.

The genes are TRBV4-3 and TRBJ2-3; D gene uncertain. V lost 1 base, J lost 2 bases, and 16 bases lay in between. Germline V CDR1 and CDR2: LGHNA, YSLEER. CDR3 size: 17 residues. The CDR3 loop is CASSQVRTKTFTDTQYF. The CDR3 DNA reads TGCGCCAGCAGCCAAGTTCGAACAAAAACTTTCACAGATACGCAGTATTTT.

This clonotype was detected a few times. The chain links TRBV28 to TRBJ2-3, with D tentatively TRBD2 (6 bases). Germline values: CDR1 MDHEN, CDR2 SYDVKM. Between the trimmed V and J ends, which lost 6 bases and 14 bases, there was a span of 18 bases. This CDR3 is 12 amino acids long. DNA for the CDR3: TGTGCCAGCAGCAATTTCCGGGGGAACGGGTATTTT. Its translation is CASSNFRGNGYF. The full variable domain, with the rest looked up from reference TRBV28 and TRBJ2-3, is DVKVTQSSRYLVKRTGEKVFLECVQDMDHENMFWYRQDPGLGLRLIYFSYDVKMKEKGDIPEGYSVSREKKERFSLILESASTNQTSMYLCASSNFRGNGYFGPGTRLTVL.

This clonotype showed up just a few times. The rearrangement joins TRBV18 to TRBJ2-4; perhaps TRBD1 as D (6 bases). The CDR3 runs 16 residues. Germline lookup yields CDR1 KGHSH and CDR2 LQKENI. V dropped 5 bases and J dropped 0 bases, with 14 bases sitting between them. In DNA, the CDR3 is TGTGCCAGCTCAATTGGACAGACCCTAGCCAAAAACATTCAGTACTTC. It specifies CASSIGQTLAKNIQYF.

This clonotype turned up a few times. The rearrangement uses TRBV20-1 and TRBJ2-2; TRBD1 is a possible D gene (6 bases). Per germline, CDR1 DFQATT and CDR2 SNEGSKA (reference sequence). V shed 3 bases and J shed 7 bases, with 9 bases lying between them. This CDR3 is built from 12 residues. The CDR3: CSASQGIGELFF. CDR3 DNA sequence: TGCAGTGCTAGCCAGGGGATCGGGGAGCTGTTTTTT.

The chain recombines TRBV20-1 with TRBJ2-7, with TRBD2 matching 10 bases. CDR1 and CDR2 (germline): DFQATT, SNEGSKA (reference sequence). The CDR3 sequence is 15 residues long. Trimming removed 6 bases from V and 0 bases from J; junction bases left unmatched: 8. This CDR3 reads CSAAPGLADSYEQYV. CDR3 sequence (DNA): TGCAGTGCGGCCCCCGGACTAGCGGACTCCTACGAGCAGTACGTC.

This sequence joins TRBV28 and TRBJ2-5; 11 nucleotides line up with TRBD2. The CDR3 runs to 15 residues. Germline-derived CDR1 and CDR2 are MDHEN and SYDVKM. Unmatched junction bases numbered 6, after V lost 6 bases and J lost 3 bases. The CDR3 DNA sequence: TGTGCCAGCAGAACCACACTAGCGGGAGAAGAGACCCAGTACTTC. It is translated as CASRTTLAGEETQYF.

V usage is TRBV6-2 or TRBV6-3 and J usage is TRBJ2-1, with 9 bases identical to TRBD2. Germline V lookup: CDR1 MNHEY, CDR2 SVGEGT. V was pared by 0 bases and J by 5 bases, with 8 bases of the junction left unmatched. The CDR3 runs to 17 residues. CDR3 loop: CASSYSRREGPHNEQFF. Here the CDR3 DNA reads TGTGCCAGCAGTTACTCGAGGCGGGAGGGCCCGCACAATGAGCAGTTCTTC.

This clonotype has at least ten counts. The CDR3 DNA sequence: TGTGCCAGCAGTTCAGGACCTTGGGCTGAAGCTTTCTTT. Protein product: CASSSGPWAEAFF. V usage is TRBV6-5 and J usage is TRBJ1-1; D call uncertain. Germline lookup yields CDR1 MNHEY and CDR2 SVGAGI. The CDR3 sequence is 13 residues long. Trimming pared 4 bases from V and 6 bases from J, leaving 12 bases between.

This clonotype was seen ten or more times. A junction boundary mismatches the germline segment, possibly from a read error. This rearrangement joins TRBV7-8 to TRBJ1-3, with D unresolved. Germline CDR1 and CDR2: SGHVS and FQNEAQ. The CDR3 consists of 9 residues. The CDR3 loop reads CARGKTIYF. Here the CDR3 DNA reads TGTGCCAGAGGAAAAACCATATATTTT.

The V and J genes are TRBV20-1 and TRBJ2-5; TRBD1 or TRBD2 may be the D gene (5 bases each). The ends were cut back, 5 bases at V and 5 bases at J, with 15 bases in the middle. The CDR3 has 13 amino acids. Germline CDR1 is DFQATT and CDR2 is SNEGSKA (reference sequence). CDR3 nucleotide sequence: TGCAGTGCTCACGGGGCCAAGCAGGAGACCCAGTACTTC. Encoded protein: CSAHGAKQETQYF.

This clonotype was counted many times. The chain joins TRBV28 to TRBJ2-7, with 8 bases lining up with TRBD1. Germline lookup yields CDR1 MDHEN and CDR2 SYDVKM. The trim removed 3 bases at V and 6 bases at J, leaving 7 bases unmatched. The CDR3 is 14 residues long. The CDR3 sequence is CASSLTGEWSEQYV. The CDR3 coding sequence is TGTGCCAGCAGTTTGACAGGGGAGTGGTCCGAGCAGTACGTC.

This chain links TRBV7-2 with TRBJ2-6; 10 bases match TRBD2. CDR1 SGHTA and CDR2 FQGNSA come from the germline V gene. This CDR3 region has 17 residues. With V trimmed by 5 bases and J by 4 bases, 8 bases remained unmatched. The CDR3 DNA reads as TGTGCCAGCAGCCCGGGACTAGCGCCTGGAGGGGCCAACGTCCTGACTTTC. Translating gives CASSPGLAPGGANVLTF.